A single T cell receptor beta chain is shown here with its context. The sample comes from a study of neoadjuvant anti-PD-1 for oral cavity cancer. For the study at large: Nivolumab at 3 mg/kg was mostly given biweekly, three to four doses, pre-surgery.

Germline V CDR1 and CDR2: SGHTA, FQGTGA. The V gene end was trimmed by 0 bases and the J gene end by 4 bases; junction bases not matched to a gene: 5. The CDR3 runs 15 residues. Most PBMC samples had approximately 440 ng input DNA in six replicates. Using immunoSEQ multiplex PCR, the repertoire was profiled, and TCRdb retains in-frame clones only, with some absent. The sample yields 33,000 or so clones, around four fifths seen once. The time point is: after neoadjuvant nivolumab, at surgical resection. Here the sequenced sample was PBMCs, taken after nivolumab (anti-PD-1) treatment. This receptor was obtained from a person aged 40-85 years with oral cavity squamous cell carcinoma. The V and J genes are TRBV7-3 and TRBJ1-1; TRBD1 aligns across 7 bases. CDR3 residues: CASSLTPGGSTEAFF. CDR3 sequence (DNA): TGTGCCAGCAGCTTAACCCCAGGGGGAAGCACTGAAGCTTTCTTT.